This paragraph reports one T cell receptor beta chain. Its antigen is unknown. This record comes from a study of radiotherapy plus CTLA-4 blockade in lung cancer. Assay: immunoSEQ multiplex PCR; the TCRdb copy retains only in-frame clones and omits some. Altogether about 51,000 clones are present, roughly three quarters being singletons, with the ten largest covering 8.5%. Study-wide results and limits: The study found tumor-derived TCR clones expanded in blood after radiotherapy plus ipilimumab. Early blood T cell clone dynamics reportedly forecast response best, with interferon-beta.

CDR1 is SGHAT, CDR2 FQNNGV, per germline. The CDR3 is 14 residues long. V lost 5 bases, J lost 6 bases, and 6 bases stayed unmatched. Material: peripheral blood, obtained from a patient treated with radiotherapy plus ipilimumab. The gene calls are TRBV11-2 and TRBJ1-5; 8 bases map to TRBD1. This clonotype originated in a human donor with non-small cell lung cancer who had a complete response to radiotherapy plus ipilimumab. CDR3 nucleotide sequence: TGTGCCAGCAGCCCGGGGACAGGCGGTCAGCCCCAGCATTTT. Translated: CASSPGTGGQPQHF. The full variable domain, rest sourced from reference TRBV11-2 and TRBJ1-5, is EAGVAQSPRYKIIEKRQSVAFWCNPISGHATLYWYQQILGQGPKLLIQFQNNGVVDDSQLPKDRFSAERLKGVDSTLKIQPAKLEDSAVYLCASSPGTGGQPQHFGDGTRLSIL.